This paragraph covers one T cell receptor beta chain sequence. Its antigen is not identified. The sample is drawn from a study of T cell responses to AZD1222 COVID-19 vaccine. Broader study findings: Repertoires were sampled only after the peak T cell response. The sample set comprised mostly white British donors with more females, and clonal diversity was possibly underestimated. Nearly half of spike-specific TCRs reportedly target variant regions that are unmutated in the B.1.351 and B.1.1.7 variants. Spike was spanned by vaccine-associated CD4 TCRs, which were dominant at 160-218 and 743-854.

Germline V gene data show CDR1 as MGHRA and CDR2 as YSYEKL. The length of the CDR3 is 13 residues. The junction had 3 bases not matched to a gene; V was cut back by 4 bases and J by 8 bases. This table comes from immunoSEQ multiplex PCR, and its TCRdb copy is limited to in-frame clones, with some not included. The table records 150,000 or so clones, approximately 90% of them present only once. The material sequenced was peripheral blood, taken on day 0 of AZD1222 vaccination. The receptor was isolated from an adult in good health. The chain combines TRBV4-1 with TRBJ1-2; TRBD1 aligns across 11 bases. The CDR3, as DNA: TGCGCCAGCAGCCTGGGACAGGGGGGAGGCTACACCTTC. Amino acids: CASSLGQGGGYTF.